Each of the 16 T cell receptor beta chains below was sequenced from the same sample in a study of Graves' ophthalmopathy and Graves' hyperthyroidism. From RNA, the CDR3 regions of TCR beta chains were amplified and sequenced. HTBI-primed first-round RT-PCR preceded second-round multiplex PCR. One entry per CDR3 protein, called by TCRdb with MiXCR from the multiplex PCR reads. The sample lists hundreds of thousands of distinct CDR3 sequences, 21% occurring once. Material for sequencing was peripheral blood. Receptors originate from a woman aged 18-29 years with stable Graves' hyperthyroidism.

This clonotype showed up many times. V gene TRBV11-2 combines with J gene TRBJ1-3, with D possibly TRBD1 on 6 matching bases. The CDR3 length is 17 residues. From germline, CDR1 is SGHAT and CDR2 FQNNGV. Trimming pared 1 base from V and 0 bases from J, leaving 13 bases between. CDR3 region: CASSLGGAASSGNTIYF. CDR3 in DNA: TGTGCCAGCAGCTTAGGGGGGGCCGCATCCTCTGGAAACACCATATATTTT.

V gene TRBV6-1 combines with J gene TRBJ1-5, with 8 bases fitting TRBD1. The CDR3 consists of 16 residues. V gave up 0 bases and J gave up 5 bases; unmatched junction bases: 6. Germline V lookup: CDR1 MNHNS, CDR2 SASEGT. Here the CDR3 DNA reads TGTGCCAGCAGTGAAGCGCGGGACAGGACCCATCAGCCCCAGCATTTT. The encoded protein is CASSEARDRTHQPQHF.

This clonotype has just a few counts. The chain has TRBV3-1 and TRBJ2-5, with 7 bases identical to TRBD2. The CDR3 spans 14 residues. The germline V gene has CDR1 LGHDT and CDR2 YNNKEL (reference sequence). V trimming: 5 bases; J trimming: 2 bases; junction bases outside the gene matches: 5. The CDR3 DNA reads TGTGCCAGCAGCAATAGCGGGCAGCAAGAGACCCAGTACTTC. Amino acid sequence: CASSNSGQQETQYF.

This clonotype was found many times. The chain links TRBV30 to TRBJ1-6; D not resolved. CDR1 is GTSNPN and CDR2 is SVGIG in the germline V gene (reference sequence). Between the trimmed V and J ends, which lost 4 bases and 9 bases, there was a span of 16 bases. This CDR3 is 14 amino acids long. In nucleotides, the CDR3 is TGTGCCTGGAAGTCGGACGGCCGGGGTTCACCCCTCCACTTT. Its protein is CAWKSDGRGSPLHF. Variable domain in full (rest from reference TRBV30 and TRBJ1-6): SQTIHQWPATLVQPVGSPLSLECTVEGTSNPNLYWYRQAAGRGLQLLFYSVGIGQISSEVPQNLSASRPQDRQFILSSKKLLLSDSGFYLCAWKSDGRGSPLHFGNGTRLTVT.

Ten or more counts support this clonotype. The chain couples TRBV11-2 to TRBJ2-5, with 14 bases lining up with TRBD2. Germline V gives CDR1 SGHAT, CDR2 FQNNGV. The CDR3 runs to 15 residues. V lost 5 bases to trimming and J lost 5 bases; unmatched junction nucleotides: 4. The CDR3 coding sequence is TGTGCCAGCAGCCATGGACTAGCGGGAGGCGAGACCCAGTACTTC. The encoded protein is CASSHGLAGGETQYF.

The V and J genes are TRBV7-8 and TRBJ2-5, with TRBD2 as a possible D gene (6 bases). From germline, CDR1 is SGHVS and CDR2 FQNEAQ. The CDR3 covers 14 residues. V gave up 5 bases and J gave up 4 bases, with 14 bases separating them. CDR3 bases: TGTGCCAGCAGCCTCTTTGGAGGGCCAGAGACCCAGTACTTC. Translated: CASSLFGGPETQYF. Full variable domain (missing parts from reference TRBV7-8 and TRBJ2-5): GAGVSQSPRYKVAKRGQDVALRCDPISGHVSLFWYQQALGQGPEFLTYFQNEAQLDKSGLPSDRFFAERPEGSVSTLKIQRTQQEDSAVYLCASSLFGGPETQYFGPGTRLLVL.

The chain carries TRBV20-1 and TRBJ2-2, with TRBD2 matching over 10 bases. J gave up 1 base and V 4 bases, and 3 bases lay outside the gene matches. Germline CDR1 is DFQATT and CDR2 is SNEGSKA (reference sequence). This CDR3 has 15 residues. Here the CDR3 reads CSAIRLAGNTGELFF. In nucleotides, the CDR3 is TGCAGTGCTATTCGACTAGCGGGGAACACCGGGGAGCTGTTTTTT.

The table lists this clonotype with many counts. The genes are TRBV6-1 and TRBJ2-7; D not resolved. This CDR3 has 13 residues. Germline values: CDR1 MNHNS, CDR2 SASEGT. V lost 5 bases and J 9 bases, leaving 17 bases between the germline ends. The CDR3 DNA reads TGTGCCAGCAGTCCTCCGGGCCTACCGGGGCAGTACTTC. Protein product: CASSPPGLPGQYF.

The table lists this clonotype with many counts. The chain has TRBV7-9 and TRBJ1-5; D is unresolved. V gave up 4 bases and J gave up 10 bases, with 11 bases separating them. CDR3 length: 12 amino acids. Germline lookup yields CDR1 SEHNR and CDR2 FQNEAQ (reference sequence). The CDR3 DNA follows: TGTGCCAGCAGCTGGGGAGTGGGTCCCCAGCATTTT. It is translated as CASSWGVGPQHF.

This clonotype has a single count. The chain combines TRBV6-1 with TRBJ1-5, with D possibly being TRBD1 (5 bases). Trimming removed 6 bases at V and 8 bases at J, with 26 bases between. CDR1 and CDR2 (germline): MNHNS, SASEGT. The CDR3 consists of 17 residues. CDR3 in amino acids: CASRMLGGSTKEKPQHF. Written as DNA, the CDR3 is TGTGCCAGCAGGATGCTGGGGGGTTCAACGAAAGAGAAGCCCCAGCATTTT.

The table lists this clonotype with many counts. The genes are TRBV28 and TRBJ1-5; D uncertain. The CDR3 is 19 residues long. In germline, CDR1 is MDHEN, CDR2 SYDVKM. V gave up 5 bases and J gave up 5 bases, with 28 bases separating them. The CDR3 sequence: CASSPSLPVWGREDQPQHF. The CDR3 nucleotides read TGTGCCAGCAGTCCTTCTCTTCCGGTATGGGGAAGGGAGGATCAGCCCCAGCATTTT.

This clonotype was seen at least ten times. The chain is built from TRBV12-3 or TRBV12-4 and TRBJ2-5; maybe TRBD2 (6 bases). The CDR3 is made up of 16 amino acids. Trimming left V 4 bases short and J 3 bases short, with 18 bases between. CDR3 sequence reads: CASSSPGTREEETQYF. CDR3 DNA: TGTGCCAGCAGTTCCCCTGGGACGCGGGAAGAAGAGACCCAGTACTTC.

This clonotype has ten or more counts. The chain joins TRBV20-1 to TRBJ2-5; 7 bases are shared with TRBD2. Germline V gene data show CDR1 as DFQATT and CDR2 as SNEGSKA (reference sequence). The CDR3 consists of 15 residues. V shed 2 bases and J 1 base; nucleotides not matched to a gene: 7. The CDR3 sequence: CSARPLRLAQETQYF. The CDR3 nucleotides read TGCAGTGCTAGACCCCTCCGACTAGCCCAAGAGACCCAGTACTTC.

This clonotype occurred many times. This chain uses TRBV6-2 or TRBV6-3 with TRBJ2-2, with 7 bases matching TRBD2. The CDR3 is made up of 15 amino acids. CDR1 is MNHEY and CDR2 is SVGEGT in the germline V gene. Unmatched junction bases numbered 3, after V lost 1 base and J lost 4 bases. CDR3 region: CASSYFRGSTGELFF. In DNA form, the CDR3 reads TGTGCCAGCAGTTACTTCCGCGGGAGCACCGGGGAGCTGTTTTTT.

This clonotype was seen more than once but under ten times. The chain carries TRBV29-1 and TRBJ1-1, with D hard to call. CDR1 and CDR2 (germline): SQVTM, ANQGSEA. Trimming removed 1 base from V and 0 bases from J, with 9 bases in between. The CDR3 covers 14 residues. CDR3 sequence: CSVEGLLMNTEAFF. Written as DNA, the CDR3 is TGCAGCGTTGAAGGTCTCCTAATGAACACTGAAGCTTTCTTT.

Details on this clonotype: This CDR3 fails to terminate in the conserved phenylalanine or tryptophan, so it likely reflects a read error. This chain's CDR3 is CASSLSVARARDFNTEAFL. Written as DNA, the CDR3 is TGTGCCAGCAGTTTATCAGTGGCGAGGGCCAGGGATTTTAACACTGAAGCTTTCTTG. The chain uses TRBV28 and TRBJ1-1, with D tentatively TRBD1 (5 bases). The germline V gene encodes CDR1 MDHEN and CDR2 SYDVKM. Between the trimmed V and J ends, which lost 1 base and 2 bases, there was a span of 23 bases. The CDR3 contains 19 residues.